Below are 6 T cell receptor beta chains sequenced from a single sample in a study of cytotoxic CD8 clonotypes in ibrutinib-treated CLL. Data came from immunoSEQ multiplex PCR; TCRdb stores just in-frame clones and leaves some out. Among approximately 32,000 clones listed, 45% to 50% were seen once. The input for sequencing was PBMCs, taken before ibrutinib treatment. The receptors shown here come from a human donor with chronic lymphocytic leukemia.

This clone was recorded a few times. Different DNA sequences within this sample yield the same CDR3. The chain joins TRBV6-5 to TRBJ1-3; unclear D gene. The germline V gene encodes CDR1 MNHEY and CDR2 SVGAGI. The V gene lost 0 bases and the J gene lost 4 bases, with 7 bases spanning the gap. There are 14 residues in the CDR3. Written as DNA, the CDR3 is TGTGCCAGCAGTTACTCGACTGAGGGAAACACCATATATTTT. It translates to CASSYSTEGNTIYF.

This chain links TRBV7-2 with TRBJ2-7; D may be TRBD1 (5 bases). This CDR3 is 15 amino acids long. Germline V gene data show CDR1 as SGHTA and CDR2 as FQGNSA. Trimming removed 2 bases from V and 0 bases from J, with 11 bases in between. CDR3 sequence reads: CASSLQGLSSYEQYF. Here the CDR3 DNA reads TGTGCCAGCAGCTTACAGGGCCTGAGCTCCTACGAGCAGTACTTC.

This chain uses TRBV6-1 with TRBJ2-7; TRBD2 aligns across 10 bases. Unmatched junction bases numbered 1, after V lost 1 base and J lost 4 bases. The CDR3 spans 14 residues. Germline V gene lookup returns CDR1 MNHNS and CDR2 SASEGT. The CDR3 DNA follows: TGTGCCAGCAGTGAAGTAGCGGGGGGATACGAGCAGTACTTC. Its protein is CASSEVAGGYEQYF.

J is TRBJ1-4 and V is TRBV4-1; D unresolved. The ends were cut back, 1 base at V and 4 bases at J, with 7 bases in the middle. Germline lookup yields CDR1 MGHRA and CDR2 YSYEKL. The CDR3 is made up of 14 amino acids. The CDR3 DNA sequence: TGCGCCAGCAGCCAAGTGAATTTTAATGAAAAACTGTTTTTT. This encodes CASSQVNFNEKLFF.

V is TRBV6-5 and J is TRBJ2-7; a possible D gene is TRBD1 (6 bases). Germline lookup yields CDR1 MNHEY and CDR2 SVGAGI. The CDR3 runs to 15 residues. V shed 0 bases and J shed 2 bases, with 11 bases lying between them. CDR3 residues: CASSYSETGAYEQYF. The CDR3 region has the DNA TGTGCCAGCAGTTACTCCGAGACAGGAGCCTACGAGCAGTACTTC.

CDR3 coding DNA: TGTGCCAGTCGACTAGCGGGAGGGGAGACCCAGTACTTC. It codes for CASRLAGGETQYF. This sequence joins TRBV19 and TRBJ2-5; 14 nucleotides match TRBD2. Germline CDR1 and CDR2: LNHDA and SQIVND (reference sequence). V shed 8 bases and J 5 bases; nucleotides not matched to a gene: 1. The length of the CDR3 is 13 residues.